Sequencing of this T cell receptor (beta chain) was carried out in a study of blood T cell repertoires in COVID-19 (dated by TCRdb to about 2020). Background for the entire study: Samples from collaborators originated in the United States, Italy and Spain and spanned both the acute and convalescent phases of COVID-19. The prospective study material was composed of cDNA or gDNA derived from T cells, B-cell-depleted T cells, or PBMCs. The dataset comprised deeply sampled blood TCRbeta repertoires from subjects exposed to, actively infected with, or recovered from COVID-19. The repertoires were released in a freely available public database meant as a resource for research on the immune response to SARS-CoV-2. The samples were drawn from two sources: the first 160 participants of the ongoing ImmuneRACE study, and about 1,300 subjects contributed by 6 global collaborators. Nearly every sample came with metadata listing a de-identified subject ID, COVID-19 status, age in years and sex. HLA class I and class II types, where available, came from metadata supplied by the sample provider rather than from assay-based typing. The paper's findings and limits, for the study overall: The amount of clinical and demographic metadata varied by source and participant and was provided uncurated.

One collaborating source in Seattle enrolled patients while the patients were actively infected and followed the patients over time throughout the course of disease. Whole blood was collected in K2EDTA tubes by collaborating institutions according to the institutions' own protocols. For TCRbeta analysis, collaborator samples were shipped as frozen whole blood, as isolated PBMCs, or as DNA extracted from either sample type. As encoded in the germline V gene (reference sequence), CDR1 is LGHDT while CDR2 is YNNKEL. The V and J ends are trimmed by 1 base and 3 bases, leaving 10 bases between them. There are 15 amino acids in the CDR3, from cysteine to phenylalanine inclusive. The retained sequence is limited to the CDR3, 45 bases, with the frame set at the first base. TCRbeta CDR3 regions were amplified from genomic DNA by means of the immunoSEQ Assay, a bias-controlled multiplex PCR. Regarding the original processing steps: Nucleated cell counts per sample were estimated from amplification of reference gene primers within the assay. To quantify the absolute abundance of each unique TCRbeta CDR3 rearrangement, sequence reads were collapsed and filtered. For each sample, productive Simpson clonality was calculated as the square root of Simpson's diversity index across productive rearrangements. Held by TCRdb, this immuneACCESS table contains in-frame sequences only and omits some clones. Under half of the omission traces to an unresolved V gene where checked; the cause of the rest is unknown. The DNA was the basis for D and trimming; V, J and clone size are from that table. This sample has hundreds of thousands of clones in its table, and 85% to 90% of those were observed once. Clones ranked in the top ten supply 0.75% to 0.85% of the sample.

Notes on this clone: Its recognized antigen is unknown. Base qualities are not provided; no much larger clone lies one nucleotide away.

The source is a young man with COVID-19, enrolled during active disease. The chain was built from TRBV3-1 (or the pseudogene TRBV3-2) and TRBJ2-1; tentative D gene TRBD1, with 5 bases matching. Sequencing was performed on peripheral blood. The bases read TGTGCCAGCAGCCAAGGTGACAGCCGCTACAATGAGCAGTTCTTC. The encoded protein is CASSQGDSRYNEQFF.